This note documents a single T cell receptor beta chain sequence. There are 15 residues in the CDR3. PCR of TCRalpha and TCRbeta cDNA was nested, with two rounds of about 15 and 9 cycles. From its re-call of the 5' RACE reads, TCRdb lists each CDR3 protein once, without DNA. This sample's table has fewer than 350,000 distinct CDR3 sequences. This record comes from a study of monozygotic twins with inflammatory bowel disease. This chain uses TRBV12-3 or TRBV12-4 with TRBJ1-1; with no DNA, the TCRdb D assignment of TRBD1 cannot be verified. This receptor was obtained from a human donor with ulcerative colitis or Crohn's disease, or a healthy co-twin of an affected twin (not recorded which). What was sequenced was blood. CDR3 sequence reads: CASTQRVDRATEAFF.